This is a list of T cell receptor beta chains from one sample in a study of PD-L1 blockade in urothelial cancer. Repertoires were generated with immunoSEQ multiplex PCR, while TCRdb's copy carries only in-frame clones and drops some. The sample lists roughly 54,000 clones, around nine tenths occurring once. The sample consisted of PBMCs, taken around atezolizumab (anti-PD-L1) treatment. These receptors all stem from a woman aged 60-75 years with urothelial cancer. Both conserved end residues are part of each CDR3. The D gene is left open where the match is weak.

TRBJ2-3,TRBV7-2,TRBD2,CASSLVSGGAPDTQYF,TGTGCCAGCAGCTTAGTGAGCGGGGGGGCCCCAGATACGCAGTATTTT
TRBJ2-7,TRBV4-3,NA,CASSQEVGSTGVDEQYF,TGCGCCAGCAGCCAAGAAGTAGGTAGTACAGGTGTAGACGAGCAGTACTTC
TRBJ2-1,TRBV7-7,TRBD2,CASSPSPLAGGGNEQFF,TGTGCCAGCAGCCCTAGCCCTCTAGCGGGGGGGGGCAATGAGCAGTTCTTC
TRBJ2-2,TRBV15,NA,CATSRDRGRTGELFF,TGTGCCACCAGCAGAGATAGGGGCCGAACCGGGGAGCTGTTTTTT
TRBJ2-4,TRBV4-2,TRBD2,CASSPGGGVVAKNIQYF,TGTGCCAGCAGCCCCGGGGGGGGAGTAGTAGCCAAAAACATTCAGTACTTC
TRBJ1-2,TRBV19,TRBD1,CASSIPRQGANGYTF,TGTGCCAGTAGTATCCCCCGACAGGGGGCCAATGGCTACACCTTC
TRBJ2-5,TRBV11-3,TRBD1,CASSLGQGALETQYF,TGTGCCAGCAGCTTGGGACAGGGTGCATTGGAGACCCAGTACTTC
TRBJ1-4,TRBV6-5,TRBD1,CASSLGQGKLFF,TGTGCCAGCAGTCTAGGACAGGGGAAACTGTTTTTT
TRBJ2-3,TRBV7-2,NA,CASSDTRMASDTQYF,TGTGCCAGCAGCGACACTAGGATGGCTTCGGATACGCAGTATTTT
TRBJ2-1,TRBV15,NA,CATSPRGTYNEQFF,TGTGCCACCAGCCCCAGGGGTACCTACAATGAGCAGTTCTTC
TRBJ1-4,TRBV5-4,NA,CASSLEPGGGKANEKLFF,TGTGCCAGCAGCTTGGAGCCTGGGGGGGGCAAGGCTAATGAAAAACTGTTTTTT
TRBJ1-2,TRBV9,TRBD1,CASSTPGTAVGYTF,TGTGCCAGCAGCACCCCTGGGACAGCTGTTGGCTACACCTTC
TRBJ2-7,TRBV19,NA,CASSIGPGVSYEQYF,TGTGCCAGTAGTATTGGGCCAGGGGTATCCTACGAGCAGTACTTC
TRBJ2-7,TRBV28,NA,CASSNGPRKQYF,TGTGCCAGCAGTAACGGTCCCAGGAAGCAGTACTTC